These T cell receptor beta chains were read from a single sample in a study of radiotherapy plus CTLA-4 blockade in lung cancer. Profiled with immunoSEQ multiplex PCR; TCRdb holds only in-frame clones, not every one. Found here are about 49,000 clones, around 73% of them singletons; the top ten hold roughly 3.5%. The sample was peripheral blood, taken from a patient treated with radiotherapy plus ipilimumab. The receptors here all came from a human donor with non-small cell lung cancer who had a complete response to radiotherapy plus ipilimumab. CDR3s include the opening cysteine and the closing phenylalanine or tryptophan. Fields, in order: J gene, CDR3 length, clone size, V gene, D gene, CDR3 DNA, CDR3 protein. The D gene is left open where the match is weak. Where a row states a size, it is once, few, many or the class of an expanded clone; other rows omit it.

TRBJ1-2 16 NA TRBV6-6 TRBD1 TGTGCCAGCAGTTATAATCCCGGGGGGACAGGGGATGGCTACACCTTC CASSYNPGGTGDGYTF
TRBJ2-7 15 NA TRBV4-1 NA TGCGCCAGCAGCCAAGATGAATGGCGGGTGGGCGAGCAGTACTTC CASSQDEWRVGEQYF
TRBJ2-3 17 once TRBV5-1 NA TGCGCCAGCAGCTTCACCCTTAGTAACCCCGAGGCAGATACGCAGTATTTT CASSFTLSNPEADTQYF
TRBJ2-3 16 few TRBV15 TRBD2 TGTGCCACCAGCAGAGATGTTAGCGGGGTGGCAGATACGCAGTATTTT CATSRDVSGVADTQYF
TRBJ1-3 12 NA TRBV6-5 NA TGTGCCAGCGCGGGGTGGGAAAACACCATATATTTT CASAGWENTIYF
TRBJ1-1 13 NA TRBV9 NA TGTGCCAGCACCGGTACCGGGGACACTGAAGCTTTCTTT CASTGTGDTEAFF
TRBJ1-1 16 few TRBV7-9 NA TGTGCCAGCAGCCCCCTGCGAGGGAGAGGGAACACTGAAGCTTTCTTT CASSPLRGRGNTEAFF
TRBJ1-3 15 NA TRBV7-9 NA TGTGCCAGCAGCCAGACTACGTACTCTGGAAACACCATATATTTT CASSQTTYSGNTIYF
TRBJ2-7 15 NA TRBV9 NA TGTGCCAGCAGCGTAGTCCCAGCGGGCAAGGGCGAGCAGTACTTC CASSVVPAGKGEQYF
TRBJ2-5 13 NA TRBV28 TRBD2 TGTGCCAGCAGTTTAGCGGGAGCGTTTGGGCAGTACTTC CASSLAGAFGQYF
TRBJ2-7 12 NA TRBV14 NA TGTGCCAGCAGCCATCCCCGAAGGGGGCAGTACTTC CASSHPRRGQYF
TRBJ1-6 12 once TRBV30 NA TGTGCCTGGACCTGGGGGGTTTCACCCCTCCACTTT CAWTWGVSPLHF
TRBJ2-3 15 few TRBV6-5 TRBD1 TGTGCCAGCAGTCGGGCGGGACAGGGCTCAGATACGCAGTATTTT CASSRAGQGSDTQYF
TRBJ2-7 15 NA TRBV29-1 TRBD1 TGCAGCGTTGAAGGCTCCTGGGACAGCTCCTACGAGCAGTACTTC CSVEGSWDSSYEQYF
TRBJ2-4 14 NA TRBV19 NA TGTGCCAGTAGTATGGATGCAGGAAAAAACATTCAGTACTTC CASSMDAGKNIQYF
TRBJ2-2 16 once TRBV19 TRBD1 TGTGCCAGTAGTCCCAGGGGGCCAGATATTCGTGGGGAGCTGTTTTTT CASSPRGPDIRGELFF
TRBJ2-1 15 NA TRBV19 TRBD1 TGTGCCAGTAGTACGACAGGGGCCCCCTACAATGAGCAGTTCTTC CASSTTGAPYNEQFF
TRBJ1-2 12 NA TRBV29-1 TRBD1 TGCAGCGTCACCGGGACAGTCTATGGCTACACCTTC CSVTGTVYGYTF
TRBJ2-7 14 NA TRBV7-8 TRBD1 TGTGCCAGCAGCGTTCCGGGACAGGCCTCCGAGCAGTACTTC CASSVPGQASEQYF
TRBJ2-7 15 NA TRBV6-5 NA TGTGCCAGCAGTTACTCGGGCAGGGCGAGAAGCGAGCAGTACTTC CASSYSGRARSEQYF
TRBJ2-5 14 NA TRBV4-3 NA TGCGCCAGCAGTCACGCAGGGCGACGCGAGACCCAGTACTTC CASSHAGRRETQYF
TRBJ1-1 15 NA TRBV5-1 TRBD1 TGCGCCAGCTCCGGGACAGGGGTTTTCGGCACTGAAGCTTTCTTT CASSGTGVFGTEAFF
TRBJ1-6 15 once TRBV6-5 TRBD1 TGTGCCAGCAGTTACGAGGGGGCGCTTCCCCCACCCCTCCACTTT CASSYEGALPPPLHF